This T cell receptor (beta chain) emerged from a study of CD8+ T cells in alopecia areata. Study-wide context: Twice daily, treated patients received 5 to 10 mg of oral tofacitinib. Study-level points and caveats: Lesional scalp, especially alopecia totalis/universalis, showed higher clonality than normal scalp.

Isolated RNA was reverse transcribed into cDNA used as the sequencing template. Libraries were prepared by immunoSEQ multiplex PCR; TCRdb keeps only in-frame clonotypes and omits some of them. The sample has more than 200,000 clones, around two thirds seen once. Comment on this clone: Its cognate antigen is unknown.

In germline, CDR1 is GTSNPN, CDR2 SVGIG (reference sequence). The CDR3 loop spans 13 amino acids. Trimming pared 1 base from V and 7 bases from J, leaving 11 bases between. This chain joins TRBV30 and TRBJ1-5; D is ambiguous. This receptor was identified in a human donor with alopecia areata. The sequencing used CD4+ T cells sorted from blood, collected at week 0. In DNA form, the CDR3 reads TGTGCCTGGAGTGGGGCGAGCGGGCAGCCCCAGCATTTT. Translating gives CAWSGASGQPQHF.